The 18 T cell receptor beta chains listed next were all sequenced from one sample in a study of shared clonotypes between healthy human individuals (dated by TCRdb to about 2020). Libraries were built with the immunoSEQ multiplex PCR assay. In TCRdb, the immuneACCESS table is reduced to in-frame sequences with V and J assigned. These tables do not hold every clone; where another copy was compared, an unresolved V gene accounts for under half, and the others remain unexplained. This sample holds 550,000 to 750,000 clones; roughly 95% were observed only once. The biggest ten clones account for 0.09% to 0.13% of the sample. For the CD8 naive samples, CD45RO-negative cells were positively selected for CCR7, yielding a CD45RA+CCR7+ population from which TemRA cells were excluded. The specimen sequenced was naive CD8+ T cells sorted from blood. The sample's cell subset or site label, decoded: CD45RA+CCR7+. The receptors originated from a woman aged 30 to 39 in good health.

The chain recombines TRBV11-2 with TRBJ2-7; TRBD2 aligns across 7 bases. Germline lookup yields CDR1 SGHAT and CDR2 FQNNGV. This CDR3 has 15 amino acids. V was pared by 2 bases and J by 3 bases, with 7 bases of the junction left unmatched. CDR3 DNA: TGTGCCAGCAGCTTAACCCCGGAGCGGGGCTACGAGCAGTACTTC. Its translation is CASSLTPERGYEQYF.

This clone is a singleton in its sample. The V call is TRBV28, the J call TRBJ2-3; D is uncertain. The CDR3 extends over 14 amino acids. The ends were cut back, 7 bases at V and 2 bases at J, with 13 bases in the middle. Germline loops: CDR1 MDHEN, CDR2 SYDVKM. DNA for the CDR3: TGTGCCAGCACGGTGTGGCAGCTCACAGATACGCAGTATTTT. This encodes CASTVWQLTDTQYF. Full variable domain (missing parts from reference TRBV28 and TRBJ2-3): DVKVTQSSRYLVKRTGEKVFLECVQDMDHENMFWYRQDPGLGLRLIYFSYDVKMKEKGDIPEGYSVSREKKERFSLILESASTNQTSMYLCASTVWQLTDTQYFGPGTRLTVL.

The V gene is TRBV19, the J gene TRBJ2-1; 13 nucleotides agree with TRBD2. In germline, CDR1 is LNHDA, CDR2 SQIVND (reference sequence). Unmatched junction bases numbered 10, after V lost 6 bases and J lost 8 bases. This CDR3 has 16 amino acids. This chain's CDR3 is CASSGLAGARWDEQFF. The DNA for the CDR3 is TGTGCCAGTAGCGGACTAGCGGGGGCCCGGTGGGATGAGCAGTTCTTC.

The chain carries TRBV25-1 and TRBJ1-4; TRBD1 is a possible D gene (5 bases). Trimming took off 2 bases at V and 1 base at J, with 14 bases between the two ends. CDR3 size: 17 residues. Germline V gene lookup returns CDR1 MGHDK and CDR2 SYGVNS. This CDR3 reads CASSEIVGLLTNEKLFF. The CDR3 DNA reads TGTGCCAGCAGTGAAATTGTGGGACTTTTAACTAATGAAAAACTGTTTTTT.

Comment on this clone: Other DNA sequences within the sample encode an identical CDR3. For the CDR3, the DNA is TGTGCCAGCAGTTCCACTTACGAGCAGTACTTC. Amino acid sequence: CASSSTYEQYF. This chain joins TRBV27 and TRBJ2-7, with D hard to call. The germline CDR1 and CDR2 sequences are MNHEY and SMNVEV (reference sequence). The V end was cut by 4 bases, the J end by 4 bases, with 5 bases between. CDR3 length: 11 residues.

V and J are TRBV28 and TRBJ2-7; possibly TRBD1 or TRBD2 for D (7 bases each). Deletions cut 2 bases from V and 5 bases from J, with 13 bases between. The CDR3 sequence is 14 residues long. Per the germline V gene, CDR1 is MDHEN and CDR2 is SYDVKM. The CDR3 DNA is TGTGCCAGCAGTTTAGCCCCAGGGGGGGACGAGCAGTACTTC. As protein: CASSLAPGGDEQYF. The full variable domain, in which reference TRBV28 and TRBJ2-7 provide the parts outside the CDR3, is DVKVTQSSRYLVKRTGEKVFLECVQDMDHENMFWYRQDPGLGLRLIYFSYDVKMKEKGDIPEGYSVSREKKERFSLILESASTNQTSMYLCASSLAPGGDEQYFGPGTRLTVT.

The chain uses TRBV4-1 and TRBJ2-7; 10 nucleotides agree with TRBD2. Germline V gene lookup returns CDR1 MGHRA and CDR2 YSYEKL. J gave up 2 bases and V 8 bases, and 9 bases lay outside the gene matches. CDR3 length: 15 residues. CDR3 loop: CASRLGLATTYEQYF. The CDR3 DNA is TGCGCCAGCCGGCTGGGACTAGCGACCACCTACGAGCAGTACTTC.

This chain links TRBV7-9 with TRBJ1-3; D unclear. Germline CDR1 is SEHNR and CDR2 is FQNEAQ (reference sequence). This CDR3 comprises 15 residues. V lost 3 bases to trimming and J lost 0 bases, with 9 bases between them. The CDR3 protein is CASSFGQSSGNTIYF. CDR3 DNA sequence: TGTGCCAGCAGCTTCGGGCAGAGCTCTGGAAACACCATATATTTT.

The chain links TRBV29-1 to TRBJ2-1; D is unclear. Germline V gene sequence: CDR1 SQVTM, CDR2 ANQGSEA. CDR3 length: 11 amino acids. The germline V and J ends were trimmed by 7 bases and 7 bases, with 11 bases remaining between them. The CDR3, as DNA: TGCAGCGCCTACGGAGATAATGAGCAGTTCTTC. Protein product: CSAYGDNEQFF.

The V call is TRBV7-3, the J call TRBJ2-3; a possible D gene is TRBD2 (5 bases). V was shortened by 4 bases and J by 1 base, with 9 bases between the two germline ends. CDR1 and CDR2 from the germline V gene are SGHTA and FQGTGA. The CDR3 has 14 amino acids. The CDR3 spells CASSSRTGTDTQYF. DNA of the CDR3: TGTGCCAGCAGCTCAAGGACTGGCACAGATACGCAGTATTTT.

This clone has just one count. This chain links TRBV6-5 with TRBJ2-2, with D uncertain. Trimming took off 2 bases at V and 4 bases at J, with 11 bases between the two ends. Germline V lookup: CDR1 MNHEY, CDR2 SVGAGI. The CDR3 covers 15 residues. CDR3 amino acids: CASSYPSDGTGELFF. The CDR3 DNA reads TGTGCCAGCAGTTACCCCTCCGACGGCACCGGGGAGCTGTTTTTT.

The rearrangement uses TRBV29-1 and TRBJ2-2; tentative D call: TRBD2 (6 bases). Germline lookup yields CDR1 SQVTM and CDR2 ANQGSEA. The CDR3 has 19 amino acids. Trimming cost V 1 base and J 5 bases, with 26 bases left between them. In DNA, the CDR3 is TGCAGCGTTGAAGTCCCCCGAGGAGGGGCGGGAAGTGAGACCGGGGAGCTGTTTTTT. As protein: CSVEVPRGGAGSETGELFF.

The J gene is TRBJ2-4, the V gene TRBV19; tentative D call: TRBD2 (6 bases). The CDR3 is made up of 14 amino acids. Germline CDR1 is LNHDA and CDR2 is SQIVND (reference sequence). V was shortened by 1 base and J by 5 bases, with 9 bases between the two germline ends. CDR3 DNA: TGTGCCAGTAGTATAGTGGGCGGGGAAAACATTCAGTACTTC. Its translation is CASSIVGGENIQYF.

The gene calls are TRBV6-1 and TRBJ2-3; D is ambiguous. The CDR3 has 13 amino acids. Trimming pared 0 bases from V and 3 bases from J, leaving 4 bases between. In germline, CDR1 is MNHNS, CDR2 SASEGT. CDR3 nucleotides: TGTGCCAGCAGTGAAGCGCCAACAGATACGCAGTATTTT. This gives the protein CASSEAPTDTQYF.

J is TRBJ1-1 and V is TRBV14; no firm D call. CDR1 is SGHDN and CDR2 is FVKESK in the germline V gene. The CDR3 runs 15 residues. Trimming left V 2 bases short and J 5 bases short, with 15 bases between. The CDR3 sequence: CASSQLVGVGTEAFF. In nucleotides, the CDR3 is TGTGCCAGCAGCCAATTAGTTGGGGTCGGAACTGAAGCTTTCTTT. Drawing the rest from reference TRBV14 and TRBJ1-1, the complete variable domain is EAGVTQFPSHSVIEKGQTVTLRCDPISGHDNLYWYRRVMGKEIKFLLHFVKESKQDESGMPNNRFLAERTGGTYSTLKVQPAELEDSGVYFCASSQLVGVGTEAFFGQGTRLTVV.

J is TRBJ2-4 and V is TRBV28; tentatively, D is TRBD2 (6 bases). The V gene lost 4 bases and the J gene lost 9 bases, with 10 bases spanning the gap. The CDR3 spans 12 residues. Looked up from germline, CDR1 is MDHEN and CDR2 is SYDVKM. The CDR3 nucleotides are TGTGCCAGCAGTTCCCAGGAGGGCATTCAGTACTTC. The encoded protein is CASSSQEGIQYF.

This chain uses TRBV5-6 with TRBJ2-1, with D perhaps TRBD1 (6 bases). Germline V lookup: CDR1 SGHDT, CDR2 YYEEEE. The ends were cut back, 1 base at V and 6 bases at J, with 8 bases in the middle. The CDR3 totals 13 residues. CDR3 nucleotides: TGTGCCAGCAGCTTGACCAGGGGCAATGAGCAGTTCTTC. Translating it yields CASSLTRGNEQFF.

This sequence joins TRBV11-1 and TRBJ2-1; D remains unclear. Trimming shortened V by 5 bases and J by 8 bases, and 10 bases separated the two germline ends. Per the germline V gene, CDR1 is SGHAT and CDR2 is FQDESV (reference sequence). CDR3 length: 12 amino acids. CDR3 protein: CASSNGLDEQFF. The CDR3 coding sequence is TGTGCCAGCAGCAATGGTTTGGATGAGCAGTTCTTC.